This entry lists 13 T cell receptor beta chains sequenced from one sample in a study of regulatory T cells in long-lasting Graves disease. Construction of TCR beta libraries relied on iRepertoire HTBI primers and on Arm-PCR targeting CDR3 regions. One entry per CDR3 protein, called by TCRdb with MiXCR from the multiplex PCR reads. The sample carries 530,000 or so distinct CDR3 sequences, roughly 14% recorded once. Time point indicated: newly diagnosed GD, antithyroid drugs for less than 3 months. The TCR library used RNA extracted from PBMCs. In addition, the sample was reused for a study of T cells in Graves' hyperthyroidism and ophthalmopathy.

The input for sequencing was peripheral blood mononuclear cells (PBMCs), taken at new diagnosis, from a patient treated with antithyroid drugs. The receptor source for this set is a man aged 30-40 years with Graves disease.

The sample holds a few counts of this clonotype. V is TRBV19 and J is TRBJ2-3; TRBD2 matches at 14 bases. The CDR3 covers 15 residues. Looked up from germline, CDR1 is LNHDA and CDR2 is SQIVND (reference sequence). After removal of 10 bases from V and 0 bases from J, the junction contained 3 bases not matched to a gene. In DNA, the CDR3 is TGTGCCACCCGGACTAGCGGGGGGAGCACAGATACGCAGTATTTT. Its translation is CATRTSGGSTDTQYF.

This clonotype appeared many times. The V call is TRBV2, the J call TRBJ2-3; tentative D call: TRBD1 (6 bases). Germline-derived CDR1 and CDR2 are SNHLY and FYNNEI. The CDR3 is made up of 12 amino acids. Trimming pared 7 bases from V and 4 bases from J, leaving 9 bases between. DNA of the CDR3: TGTGCCAGCAAGGACAGACCAGATACGCAGTATTTT. It is translated as CASKDRPDTQYF.

The rearrangement joins TRBV7-9 to TRBJ1-1; perhaps TRBD1 as D (6 bases). Deletions cut 1 base from V and 11 bases from J, with 20 bases between. CDR1 SEHNR and CDR2 FQNEAQ come from the germline V gene (reference sequence). This CDR3 is built from 15 residues. The chain's CDR3 is CASSLGQGRYGNAFF. CDR3 nucleotide sequence: TGTGCCAGCAGCTTAGGTCAGGGGCGTTATGGAAATGCTTTCTTT.

This chain uses TRBV28 with TRBJ1-5; the D gene is possibly TRBD1 (5 bases). The V end was cut by 6 bases, the J end by 4 bases, with 16 bases between. CDR1 is MDHEN and CDR2 is SYDVKM in the germline V gene. The CDR3 sequence is 15 residues long. The CDR3 sequence: CASSPGYGGNQPQHF. The CDR3 bases are TGTGCCAGCAGCCCCGGGTACGGGGGAAATCAGCCCCAGCATTTT.

This rearrangement joins TRBV7-9 to TRBJ2-5, with TRBD1 identical over 10 bases. V was clipped by 1 base and J by 4 bases; unmatched bases: 3. This CDR3 contains 15 residues. CDR1 and CDR2 (germline): SEHNR, FQNEAQ (reference sequence). The CDR3 loop reads CASSLDGDRGETQYF. The DNA for the CDR3 is TGTGCCAGCAGCTTAGATGGGGACAGGGGAGAGACCCAGTACTTC.

The genes are TRBV5-1 and TRBJ2-3, with TRBD1 as a possible D gene (6 bases). V was shortened by 4 bases and J by 2 bases, with 14 bases between the two germline ends. Per the germline V gene, CDR1 is SGHRS and CDR2 is YFSETQ. The CDR3 loop spans 15 amino acids. CDR3 in DNA: TGCGCCAGCAGCCTACGGACAGATCCCACAGATACGCAGTATTTT. Its translation: CASSLRTDPTDTQYF. Full variable domain (remainder filled in from reference TRBV5-1 and TRBJ2-3): KAGVTQTPRYLIKTRGQQVTLSCSPISGHRSVSWYQQTPGQGLQFLFEYFSETQRNKGNFPGRFSGRQFSNSRSEMNVSTLELGDSALYLCASSLRTDPTDTQYFGPGTRLTVL.

This clonotype has ten or more counts. V and J are TRBV6-2 or TRBV6-3 and TRBJ2-5, with D uncertain. The CDR3 is 16 residues long. From germline, CDR1 is MNHEY and CDR2 SVGEGT. Trimming pared 2 bases from V and 7 bases from J, leaving 20 bases between. The CDR3 nucleotides read TGTGCCAGCAGTTACCGCCAGGACCTCTTTCGGGTGACCCAGTACTTC. Translating it yields CASSYRQDLFRVTQYF.

Ten or more counts support this clonotype. V gene TRBV20-1 combines with J gene TRBJ1-4; possibly TRBD1 for D (6 bases). There are 14 residues in the CDR3. CDR1 is DFQATT and CDR2 is SNEGSKA in the germline V gene (reference sequence). V lost 5 bases and J lost 6, with 16 bases in between. The CDR3 DNA reads TGCAGTGCTGGGACGGGGGGCGGGTATGAAAAACTGTTTTTT. It yields the protein CSAGTGGGYEKLFF.

This chain uses TRBV19 with TRBJ1-5; D might be TRBD1 (6 bases). The V gene lost 7 bases and the J gene lost 6 bases, with 16 bases spanning the gap. Germline V gene sequence: CDR1 LNHDA, CDR2 SQIVND (reference sequence). This CDR3 contains 14 residues. CDR3 protein: CASTHRERGQPQHF. The CDR3 DNA sequence: TGTGCCAGTACCCACAGGGAAAGGGGTCAGCCCCAGCATTTT.

This clonotype was recorded at least ten times. This chain joins TRBV12-5 and TRBJ2-7; 9 positions agree with TRBD2. The V gene end was trimmed by 0 bases and the J gene end by 4 bases; junction bases not matched to a gene: 10. Germline V gene data show CDR1 as LGHNT and CDR2 as FRNRAP. The CDR3 covers 17 residues. As DNA, the CDR3 is TGTGCTAGTGGTTTGGTATTGGTAGCGGGAGATACTTACGAGCAGTACTTC. It translates to CASGLVLVAGDTYEQYF.

This clonotype was picked up many times. The chain employs TRBV9 and TRBJ2-3; 15 bases are shared with TRBD2. The CDR3 spans 19 residues. After removal of 4 bases from V and 0 bases from J, the junction contained 9 bases not matched to a gene. From germline, CDR1 is SGDLS and CDR2 YYNGEE. For the CDR3, the DNA is TGTGCCAGCAGCAGTTATCTTGGACTAGCGGGAGGGAGCACAGATACGCAGTATTTT. Translating it yields CASSSYLGLAGGSTDTQYF.

The genes are TRBV19 and TRBJ1-5; D call uncertain. Germline CDR1 reads LNHDA; CDR2 reads SQIVND (reference sequence). The CDR3 has 15 residues. The V end lost 3 bases, the J end lost 3 bases, and 12 bases lay between the germline ends. The CDR3 is CASSIGQINNQPQHF. CDR3 sequence (DNA): TGTGCCAGTAGTATCGGTCAGATAAACAATCAGCCCCAGCATTTT.

The chain joins TRBV29-1 to TRBJ1-2, with D maybe TRBD1 (5 bases). Germline-derived CDR1 and CDR2 are SQVTM and ANQGSEA. The CDR3 loop spans 13 amino acids. The V and J ends lost 7 bases and 0 bases respectively, with 12 bases between them. CDR3 nucleotide sequence: TGCAGCGCCTTGTGGGGCACTAACTATGGCTACACCTTC. Amino acids: CSALWGTNYGYTF. Full variable domain (remainder filled in from reference TRBV29-1 and TRBJ1-2): SAVISQKPSRDICQRGTSLTIQCQVDSQVTMMFWYRQQPGQSLTLIATANQGSEATYESGFVIDKFPISRPNLTFSTLTVSNMSPEDSSIYLCSALWGTNYGYTFGSGTRLTVV.